This TCR beta chain was obtained from a study of blood T cell repertoires in COVID-19. Study context: Samples taken during acute and convalescent COVID-19 were collected in the United States, Italy and Spain. T cells, B-cell-depleted T cells, or PBMCs supplied cDNA or gDNA.

Original methodology: Using reference gene primer amplification, nucleated cell counts were estimated. TCRdb keeps only in-frame clones here, not all; method: immunoSEQ multiplex PCR. V and J calls and clone size follow that table, whereas D and trimming were derived from the DNA. The sample includes about 61,000 clones, more than 70% seen only once; the top ten take about 22%. This clone came up a few times. The V end was cut by 5 bases, the J end by 10 bases, with 16 bases between. CDR3 length: 13 amino acids. Germline-derived CDR1 and CDR2 are SGHRS and YFSETQ. The source is a woman in her fifties or sixties with active or convalescent COVID-19. The chain is built from TRBV5-1 and TRBJ2-1, with D possibly matching TRBD1 (6 bases). The sequenced sample was peripheral blood. In nucleotides, the CDR3 is TGCGCCAGCAGTCGCCAAACAGGGTGGGAGCAGTTCTTC. Its protein is CASSRQTGWEQFF.